A single TCR beta chain is shown here with its context. Antigen unknown. The CDR3 is made up of 13 amino acids. CDR1 is SGHRS, CDR2 YFSETQ, per germline. V was pared by 2 bases and J by 6 bases, with 8 bases between. The sample belongs to a study of blood T cells in healthy people across ages. Overall study results and limits: TCR beta diversity was tightly associated with the proportion of naive T cells. Per million T cells, the diversity of TCR beta decreased roughly linearly as age advanced. Long-lived and aged donors differed, with more naive CD4+ cells and higher diversity in the long-lived.

Using a J-beta primer mix together with a sample-barcoded 5' primer, a second PCR was run for about 7 to 12 cycles. Each CDR3 protein gets one entry after TCRdb re-called the 5' RACE reads with MiXCR. Among some 1.7 million distinct CDR3 sequences listed, 25% to 30% were seen once. The rearrangement joins TRBV5-1 to TRBJ2-2; D is unresolved. Material: blood. The TCR originated in a woman between 25 and 40 years old in good health. CDR3 sequence: CASSFSDSGELFF. CDR3 sequence (DNA): TGCGCCAGCAGCTTCTCAGATTCCGGGGAGCTGTTTTTT.